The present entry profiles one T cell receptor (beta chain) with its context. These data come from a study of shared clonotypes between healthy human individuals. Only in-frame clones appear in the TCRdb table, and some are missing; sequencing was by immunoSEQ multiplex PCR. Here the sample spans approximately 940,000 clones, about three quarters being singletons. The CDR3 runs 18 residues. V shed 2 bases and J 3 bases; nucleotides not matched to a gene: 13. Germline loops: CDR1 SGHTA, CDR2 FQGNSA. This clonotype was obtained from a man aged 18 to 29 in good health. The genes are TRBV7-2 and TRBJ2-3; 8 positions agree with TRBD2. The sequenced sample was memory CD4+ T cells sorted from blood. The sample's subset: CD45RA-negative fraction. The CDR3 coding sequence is TGTGCCAGCAGCTTATTTGTCCGGACCTCGGGGGGGACAGATACGCAGTATTTT. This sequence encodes CASSLFVRTSGGTDTQYF.